Presented here are 6 T cell receptor beta chains from one specimen sequenced in a study of shared clonotypes between healthy human individuals. Sequencing used immunoSEQ multiplex PCR; TCRdb keeps in-frame clones, though not all of them. The table records 2 million to 3 million clones, 80% to 95% of them present only once. The sequenced sample was naive CD4+ T cells from PBMCs. The subset was: CD45RA+ positively selected. The receptors originated from a man younger than 30 in good health. Some clones in this sample may be carry-over from other donors' samples.

The chain links TRBV5-1 to TRBJ2-5, with D perhaps TRBD1 (6 bases). CDR3 size: 17 residues. Germline V lookup: CDR1 SGHRS, CDR2 YFSETQ. V gave up 1 base and J gave up 2 bases, with 18 bases separating them. CDR3: CASSLRAMGTNQETQYF. The CDR3 nucleotides are TGCGCCAGCAGCTTGCGGGCTATGGGGACAAATCAAGAGACCCAGTACTTC.

The CDR3 spells CASSLAERALAGELFF. The CDR3 region has the DNA TGTGCCAGCAGCTTGGCCGAAAGGGCCCTCGCCGGGGAGCTGTTTTTT. The chain couples TRBV5-4 to TRBJ2-2, with unresolved D. Germline V gives CDR1 SGHNT, CDR2 YYREEE (reference sequence). The V and J ends lost 0 bases and 6 bases respectively, with 15 bases between them. The CDR3 length is 16 residues.

The rearrangement links TRBV18 to TRBJ2-7; D may match TRBD1 or TRBD2 (5 bases each). Deletions cut 3 bases from V and 1 base from J, with 19 bases between. CDR1 is KGHSH and CDR2 is LQKENI in the germline V gene. This CDR3 is built from 17 residues. For the CDR3, the DNA is TGTGCCAGCTCACCGGAATGGGGGTCTGCCGTGTCCTACGAGCAGTACTTC. Translation: CASSPEWGSAVSYEQYF.

This rearrangement joins TRBV7-9 to TRBJ1-1, with 9 bases matching TRBD1. This CDR3 comprises 18 residues. Germline-derived CDR1 and CDR2 are SEHNR and FQNEAQ (reference sequence). J gave up 4 bases and V 5 bases, and 17 bases lay outside the gene matches. CDR3 residues: CASSVTGTGRGSGTEAFF. CDR3 sequence (DNA): TGTGCCAGCAGCGTGACCGGGACAGGGAGGGGATCTGGCACTGAAGCTTTCTTT.

This clone was counted between two and nine times. The rearrangement links TRBV25-1 to TRBJ1-5; TRBD1 is a possible D gene (5 bases). V gave up 4 bases and J gave up 1 base, with 11 bases separating them. The CDR3 is 15 amino acids. CDR1 and CDR2 (germline): MGHDK, SYGVNS. The CDR3: CASSAVGGSNQPQHF. CDR3 nucleotide sequence: TGTGCCAGCAGTGCCGTGGGGGGGAGCAATCAGCCCCAGCATTTT. The whole variable domain, remainder taken from reference TRBV25-1 and TRBJ1-5, is EADIYQTPRYLVIGTGKKITLECSQTMGHDKMYWYQQDPGMELHLIHYSYGVNSTEKGDLSSESTVSRIRTEHFPLTLESARPSHTSQYLCASSAVGGSNQPQHFGDGTRLSIL.

The chain has TRBV4-1 and TRBJ1-2, with 7 nucleotides matching TRBD1. The length of the CDR3 is 16 residues. In germline, CDR1 is MGHRA, CDR2 YSYEKL. V dropped 5 bases and J dropped 4; count of bases not matched to a gene: 13. Here the CDR3 reads CASSGVKQGETYGYTF. The CDR3, as DNA: TGCGCCAGCAGCGGAGTAAAGCAGGGGGAGACCTATGGCTACACCTTC.